The clone carrying this T cell receptor beta chain was counted ten times or more. This sample stems from a study of blood T cells in healthy people across ages. In germline, CDR1 is SGHAT, CDR2 FQNNGV. There are 15 residues in the CDR3. The V gene lost 6 bases and the J gene lost 5 bases, with 19 bases spanning the gap. Together with a sample-barcoded 5' primer, a J-beta primer mix was included in a second PCR lasting about 6 to 12 cycles. TCRdb passed the 5' RACE reads through MiXCR, listing each CDR3 protein once. The table has about 640,000 distinct CDR3 sequences, less than 35% seen once. The sample consisted of blood. This chain connects TRBV11-2 to TRBJ2-5, with D possibly being TRBD1 or TRBD2 (6 bases each). This TCR was sampled from a woman at least 80 years old in good health. CDR3 bases: TGTGCCAGCAGTCGTCGGGTAGGGGGGCTGGAGACCCAGTACTTC. Protein: CASSRRVGGLETQYF.